The text below deals with one T cell receptor (beta chain). As yet, its antigen is unknown. TCRdb's copy holds only in-frame clones and misses some; the assay was immunoSEQ multiplex PCR. The sample lists tens of thousands of clones; about four fifths were seen once. This entry is derived from a study of OX40 agonist ivuxolimab in advanced cancers. Background on the study: The drug used for patients, ivuxolimab, was an agonistic anti-OX40 (CD134) antibody. Three patients responded partially, comprising one with hepatocellular carcinoma and two with cutaneous melanoma. Study-level points and caveats: Among the lowest peripheral clonal expansion occurred in 0.1-3.0 mg/kg partial responders.

Germline-derived CDR1 and CDR2 are SGHVS and FNYEAQ. This CDR3 comprises 14 residues. Trimming shortened V by 0 bases and J by 1 base, and 6 bases separated the two germline ends. The receptor was derived from an adult with an advanced solid tumor such as melanoma, head and neck, liver or kidney cancer. J is TRBJ1-1 and V is TRBV7-6; D not certain. The material sequenced was CD4+ or CD8+ T cells sorted from blood, taken in a trial of the OX40 agonist ivuxolimab. This CDR3 is CASSLARSNTEAFF. CDR3 nucleotide sequence: TGTGCCAGCAGCTTAGCGCGGTCGAACACTGAAGCTTTCTTT.